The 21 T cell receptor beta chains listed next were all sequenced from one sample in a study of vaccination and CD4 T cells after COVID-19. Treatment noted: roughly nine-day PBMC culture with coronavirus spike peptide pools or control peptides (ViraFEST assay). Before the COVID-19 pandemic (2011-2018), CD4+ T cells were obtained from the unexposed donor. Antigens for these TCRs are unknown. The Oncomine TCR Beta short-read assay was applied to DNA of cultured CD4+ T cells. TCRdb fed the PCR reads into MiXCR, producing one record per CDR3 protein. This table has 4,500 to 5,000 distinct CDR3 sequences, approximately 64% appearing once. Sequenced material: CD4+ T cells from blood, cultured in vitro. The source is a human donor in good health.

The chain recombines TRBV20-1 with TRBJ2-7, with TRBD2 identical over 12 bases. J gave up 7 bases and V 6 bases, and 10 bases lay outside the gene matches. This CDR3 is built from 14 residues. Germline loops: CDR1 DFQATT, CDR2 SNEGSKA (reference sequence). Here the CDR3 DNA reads TGCAGTGCAGACCTCCTAGCGGGGGGGGGTGAGCAGTACTTC. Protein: CSADLLAGGGEQYF.

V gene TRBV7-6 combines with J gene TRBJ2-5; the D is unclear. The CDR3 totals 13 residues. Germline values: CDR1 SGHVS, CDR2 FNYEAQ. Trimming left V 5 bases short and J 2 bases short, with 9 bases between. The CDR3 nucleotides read TGTGCCAGCAGCCACGACGGACAAGAGACCCAGTACTTC. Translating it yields CASSHDGQETQYF.

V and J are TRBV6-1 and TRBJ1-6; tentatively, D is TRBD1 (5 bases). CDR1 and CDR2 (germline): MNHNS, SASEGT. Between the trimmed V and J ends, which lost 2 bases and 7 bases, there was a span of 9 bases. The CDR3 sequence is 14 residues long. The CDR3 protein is CASSERGTNSPLHF. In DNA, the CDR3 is TGTGCCAGCAGTGAAAGGGGAACAAATTCACCCCTCCACTTT.

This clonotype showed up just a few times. As DNA, the CDR3 is TGTGCCAGCAGCCGCCGGACAGGGGGGGTGAACACTGAAGCTTTCTTT. Its translation: CASSRRTGGVNTEAFF. The chain recombines TRBV7-8 with TRBJ1-1; 10 bases are shared with TRBD1. In germline, CDR1 is SGHVS, CDR2 FQNEAQ. CDR3 size: 16 residues. Trimming removed 5 bases from V and 0 bases from J; junction bases left unmatched: 6. The whole variable domain, remainder taken from reference TRBV7-8 and TRBJ1-1, is GAGVSQSPRYKVAKRGQDVALRCDPISGHVSLFWYQQALGQGPEFLTYFQNEAQLDKSGLPSDRFFAERPEGSVSTLKIQRTQQEDSAVYLCASSRRTGGVNTEAFFGQGTRLTVV.

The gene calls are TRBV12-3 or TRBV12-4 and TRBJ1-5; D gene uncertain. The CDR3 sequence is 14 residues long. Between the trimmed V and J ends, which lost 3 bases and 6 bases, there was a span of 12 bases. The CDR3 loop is CASSFVAEGQPQHF. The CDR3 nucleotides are TGTGCCAGCAGTTTTGTGGCAGAAGGTCAGCCCCAGCATTTT.

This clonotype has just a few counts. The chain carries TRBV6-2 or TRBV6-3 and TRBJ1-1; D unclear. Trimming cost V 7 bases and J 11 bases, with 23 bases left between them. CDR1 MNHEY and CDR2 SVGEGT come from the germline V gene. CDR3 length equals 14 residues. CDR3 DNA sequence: TGTGCCAGCACCCCGAGGGTTGCAAAACGGTGGGCTTTCTTT. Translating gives CASTPRVAKRWAFF.

CDR3 protein: CASSPAGGTNTEAFF. CDR3 DNA: TGTGCCAGTAGTCCAGCAGGGGGCACGAACACTGAAGCTTTCTTT. The chain combines TRBV19 with TRBJ1-1, with TRBD1 identical over 8 bases. The junction had 6 bases not matched to a gene; V was cut back by 5 bases and J by 1 base. Germline V gives CDR1 LNHDA, CDR2 SQIVND (reference sequence). This CDR3 contains 15 residues.

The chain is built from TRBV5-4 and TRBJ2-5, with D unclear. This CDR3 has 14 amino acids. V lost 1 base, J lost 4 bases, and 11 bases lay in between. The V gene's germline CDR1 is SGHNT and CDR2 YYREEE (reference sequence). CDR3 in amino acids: CASSLWPPGETQYF. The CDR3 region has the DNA TGTGCCAGCAGCTTGTGGCCTCCCGGAGAGACCCAGTACTTC.

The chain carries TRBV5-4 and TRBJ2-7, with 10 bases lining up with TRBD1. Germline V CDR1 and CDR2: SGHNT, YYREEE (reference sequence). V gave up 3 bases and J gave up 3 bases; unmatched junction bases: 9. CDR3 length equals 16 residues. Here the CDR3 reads CASSSPRDRGIYEQYF. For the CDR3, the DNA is TGTGCCAGCAGCTCCCCCCGGGACAGGGGAATCTACGAGCAGTACTTC.

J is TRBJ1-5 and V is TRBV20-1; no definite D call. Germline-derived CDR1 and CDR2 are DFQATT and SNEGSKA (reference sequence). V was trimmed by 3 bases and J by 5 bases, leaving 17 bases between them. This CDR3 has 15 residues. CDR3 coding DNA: TGCAGTGCTAGTTCGACGGGGTCAGATTATCAGCCCCAGCATTTT. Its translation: CSASSTGSDYQPQHF.

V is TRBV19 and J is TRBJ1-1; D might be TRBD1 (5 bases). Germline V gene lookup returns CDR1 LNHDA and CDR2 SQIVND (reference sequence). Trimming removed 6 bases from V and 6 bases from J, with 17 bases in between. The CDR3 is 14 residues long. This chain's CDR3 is CASRGGLGAAEAFF. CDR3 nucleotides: TGTGCCAGTAGGGGGGGTCTTGGGGCGGCTGAAGCTTTCTTT. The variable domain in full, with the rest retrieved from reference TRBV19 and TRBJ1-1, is DGGITQSPKYLFRKEGQNVTLSCEQNLNHDAMYWYRQDPGQGLRLIYYSQIVNDFQKGDIAEGYSVSREKKESFPLTVTSAQKNPTAFYLCASRGGLGAAEAFFGQGTRLTVV.

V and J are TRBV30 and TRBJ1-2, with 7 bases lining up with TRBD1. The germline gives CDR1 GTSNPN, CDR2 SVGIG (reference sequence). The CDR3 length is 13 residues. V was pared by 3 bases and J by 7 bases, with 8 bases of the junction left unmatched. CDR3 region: CAWSEQGLGGYTF. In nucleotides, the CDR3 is TGTGCCTGGAGCGAACAGGGGTTGGGTGGCTACACCTTC.

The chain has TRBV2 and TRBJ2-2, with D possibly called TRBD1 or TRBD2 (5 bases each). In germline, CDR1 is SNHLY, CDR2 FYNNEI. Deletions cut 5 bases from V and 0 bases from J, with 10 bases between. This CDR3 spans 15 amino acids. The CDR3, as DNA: TGTGCCAGCAGTCGGGACGTCGCGAACACCGGGGAGCTGTTTTTT. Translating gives CASSRDVANTGELFF.

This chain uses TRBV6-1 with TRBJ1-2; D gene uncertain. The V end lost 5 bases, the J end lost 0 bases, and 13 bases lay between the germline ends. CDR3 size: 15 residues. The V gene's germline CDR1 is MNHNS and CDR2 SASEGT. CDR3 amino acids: CASSTLALANYGYTF. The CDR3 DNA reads TGTGCCAGCAGTACCCTGGCATTAGCTAACTATGGCTACACCTTC.

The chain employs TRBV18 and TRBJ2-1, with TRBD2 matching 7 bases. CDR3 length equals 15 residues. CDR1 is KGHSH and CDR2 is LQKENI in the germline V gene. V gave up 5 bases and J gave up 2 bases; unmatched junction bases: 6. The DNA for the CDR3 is TGTGCCAGCTCATCTAGCGGTATAACCTACAATGAGCAGTTCTTC. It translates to CASSSSGITYNEQFF.

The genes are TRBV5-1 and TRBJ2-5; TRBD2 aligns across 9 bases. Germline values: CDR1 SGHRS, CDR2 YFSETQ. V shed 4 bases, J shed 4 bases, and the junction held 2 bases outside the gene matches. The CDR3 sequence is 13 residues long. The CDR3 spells CASSPSGTETQYF. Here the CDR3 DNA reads TGCGCCAGCAGCCCTAGCGGGACAGAGACCCAGTACTTC.

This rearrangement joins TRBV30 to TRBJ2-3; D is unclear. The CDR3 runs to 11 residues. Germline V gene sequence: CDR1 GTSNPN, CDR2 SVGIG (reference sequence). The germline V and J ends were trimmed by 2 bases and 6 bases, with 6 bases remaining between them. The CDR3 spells CAWSFRDTQYF. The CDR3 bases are TGTGCCTGGAGTTTCAGGGATACGCAGTATTTT.

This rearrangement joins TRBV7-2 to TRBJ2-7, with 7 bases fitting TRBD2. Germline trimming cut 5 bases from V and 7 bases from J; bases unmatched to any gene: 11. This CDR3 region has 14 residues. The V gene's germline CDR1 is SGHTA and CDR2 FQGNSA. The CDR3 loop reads CASSLISRGVEQYF. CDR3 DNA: TGTGCCAGCAGCCTAATTTCCCGGGGGGTGGAGCAGTACTTC.

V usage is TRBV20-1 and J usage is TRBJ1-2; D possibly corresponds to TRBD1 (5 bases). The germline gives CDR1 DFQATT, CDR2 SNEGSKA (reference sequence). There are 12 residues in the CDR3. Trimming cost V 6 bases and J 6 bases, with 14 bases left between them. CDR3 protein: CSAYDTGHGYTF. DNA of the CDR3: TGCAGTGCATACGACACGGGGCATGGCTACACCTTC.

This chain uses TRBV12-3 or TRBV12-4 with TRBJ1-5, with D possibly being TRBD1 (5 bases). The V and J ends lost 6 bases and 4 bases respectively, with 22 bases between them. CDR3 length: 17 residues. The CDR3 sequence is CASSPRALLGANQPQHF. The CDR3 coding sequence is TGTGCCAGCAGCCCTCGTGCCCTTCTTGGGGCGAATCAGCCCCAGCATTTT.

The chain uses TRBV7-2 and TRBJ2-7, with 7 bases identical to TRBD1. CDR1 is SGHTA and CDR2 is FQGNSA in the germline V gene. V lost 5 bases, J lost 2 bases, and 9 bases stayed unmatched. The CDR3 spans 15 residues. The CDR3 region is CASSPGTVLTYEQYF. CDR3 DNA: TGTGCCAGCAGCCCAGGGACAGTCTTAACCTACGAGCAGTACTTC.